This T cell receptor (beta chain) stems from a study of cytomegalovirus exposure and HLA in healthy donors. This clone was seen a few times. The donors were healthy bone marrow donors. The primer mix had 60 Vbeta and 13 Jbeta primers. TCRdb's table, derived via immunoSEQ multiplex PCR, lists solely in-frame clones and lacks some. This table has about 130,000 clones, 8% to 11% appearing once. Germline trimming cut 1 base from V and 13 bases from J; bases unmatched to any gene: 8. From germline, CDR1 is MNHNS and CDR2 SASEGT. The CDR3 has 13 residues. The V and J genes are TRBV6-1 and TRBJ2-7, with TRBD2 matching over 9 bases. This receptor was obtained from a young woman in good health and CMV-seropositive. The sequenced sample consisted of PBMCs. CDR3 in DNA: TGTGCCAGCAGTGAAGGAAGTAGCGGGAGAATCTACTTC. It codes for CASSEGSSGRIYF.